Given below is one T cell receptor (beta chain) in context. Its antigen is still unknown. CDR1 MNHNS and CDR2 SASEGT come from the germline V gene. This CDR3 comprises 14 residues. The data derive from a study of CXCR3-negative and CXCR3-positive naive CD8 T cells. Whole-study results and caveats: For CXCR3-positive naive cells, TRB CDR3s were more hydrophobic than those of CXCR3-negative naive cells.

UMI-labeled TRB cDNA libraries were prepared by 5' RACE. Reprocessing the 5' RACE reads, TCRdb reports a single entry for every CDR3 protein and omits DNA. The sample yields 130,000 to 150,000 distinct CDR3 sequences, of which the top ten take up 0.25% to 0.35%. Naive CD8+ T cells displayed a CD45RO-CCR7+CD27+CD95- phenotype. The clonotype comes from a human donor in good health. Some clones in this sample may be carry-over from other donors' samples. Sequenced material: naive CXCR3+ CD8+ T cells from blood. Subset: CD45RO-CCR7+CD27+CD95- naive CD8+ T cells expressing CXCR3 (TNR3+). This chain joins TRBV6-1 and TRBJ2-5; absent DNA, TCRdb's TRBD1 call cannot be checked. The CDR3 here is CASIQRTGQETQYF.